This T cell receptor beta chain was identified in a study of cytomegalovirus exposure and HLA in healthy donors. Findings and caveats of the study: Per published accounts, TCR beta sequences correctly predicted the HLA-A and HLA-B alleles of most subjects. A later analysis reportedly identified an Asian-associated ancestry cluster as carrying fewer N-insertions than the roughly 720-donor mean.

Donors likely had unrecorded immune exposures despite being nominally healthy when sampled. The CDR3 length is 16 residues. Germline CDR1 is MGHRA and CDR2 is YSYEKL. Trimming pared 5 bases from V and 2 bases from J, leaving 15 bases between. PCR was performed using 60 Vbeta and 13 Jbeta primers. Authors' analysis steps: Unique TCR beta chains totaled roughly 80 million in a later count, with approximately 10 million of them shared. Sequencing used immunoSEQ multiplex PCR; TCRdb keeps in-frame clones, though not all of them. V and J calls and clone size are those listed in that table; D and trimming were worked out from the DNA. The repertoire consists of more than 150,000 clones, with about 80% occurring once and the leading ten covering 1.5%. As regards this clone: Its antigen is as yet unknown.

Sequenced input: PBMCs. The J gene is TRBJ2-2, the V gene TRBV4-1; a possible D gene is TRBD1 (6 bases). The TCR was taken from a man aged 35-49 years in good health and CMV-seronegative. CDR3 residues: CASSFHRDINTGELFF. As DNA, the CDR3 is TGCGCCAGCAGCTTTCACCGGGACATTAACACCGGGGAGCTGTTTTTT.